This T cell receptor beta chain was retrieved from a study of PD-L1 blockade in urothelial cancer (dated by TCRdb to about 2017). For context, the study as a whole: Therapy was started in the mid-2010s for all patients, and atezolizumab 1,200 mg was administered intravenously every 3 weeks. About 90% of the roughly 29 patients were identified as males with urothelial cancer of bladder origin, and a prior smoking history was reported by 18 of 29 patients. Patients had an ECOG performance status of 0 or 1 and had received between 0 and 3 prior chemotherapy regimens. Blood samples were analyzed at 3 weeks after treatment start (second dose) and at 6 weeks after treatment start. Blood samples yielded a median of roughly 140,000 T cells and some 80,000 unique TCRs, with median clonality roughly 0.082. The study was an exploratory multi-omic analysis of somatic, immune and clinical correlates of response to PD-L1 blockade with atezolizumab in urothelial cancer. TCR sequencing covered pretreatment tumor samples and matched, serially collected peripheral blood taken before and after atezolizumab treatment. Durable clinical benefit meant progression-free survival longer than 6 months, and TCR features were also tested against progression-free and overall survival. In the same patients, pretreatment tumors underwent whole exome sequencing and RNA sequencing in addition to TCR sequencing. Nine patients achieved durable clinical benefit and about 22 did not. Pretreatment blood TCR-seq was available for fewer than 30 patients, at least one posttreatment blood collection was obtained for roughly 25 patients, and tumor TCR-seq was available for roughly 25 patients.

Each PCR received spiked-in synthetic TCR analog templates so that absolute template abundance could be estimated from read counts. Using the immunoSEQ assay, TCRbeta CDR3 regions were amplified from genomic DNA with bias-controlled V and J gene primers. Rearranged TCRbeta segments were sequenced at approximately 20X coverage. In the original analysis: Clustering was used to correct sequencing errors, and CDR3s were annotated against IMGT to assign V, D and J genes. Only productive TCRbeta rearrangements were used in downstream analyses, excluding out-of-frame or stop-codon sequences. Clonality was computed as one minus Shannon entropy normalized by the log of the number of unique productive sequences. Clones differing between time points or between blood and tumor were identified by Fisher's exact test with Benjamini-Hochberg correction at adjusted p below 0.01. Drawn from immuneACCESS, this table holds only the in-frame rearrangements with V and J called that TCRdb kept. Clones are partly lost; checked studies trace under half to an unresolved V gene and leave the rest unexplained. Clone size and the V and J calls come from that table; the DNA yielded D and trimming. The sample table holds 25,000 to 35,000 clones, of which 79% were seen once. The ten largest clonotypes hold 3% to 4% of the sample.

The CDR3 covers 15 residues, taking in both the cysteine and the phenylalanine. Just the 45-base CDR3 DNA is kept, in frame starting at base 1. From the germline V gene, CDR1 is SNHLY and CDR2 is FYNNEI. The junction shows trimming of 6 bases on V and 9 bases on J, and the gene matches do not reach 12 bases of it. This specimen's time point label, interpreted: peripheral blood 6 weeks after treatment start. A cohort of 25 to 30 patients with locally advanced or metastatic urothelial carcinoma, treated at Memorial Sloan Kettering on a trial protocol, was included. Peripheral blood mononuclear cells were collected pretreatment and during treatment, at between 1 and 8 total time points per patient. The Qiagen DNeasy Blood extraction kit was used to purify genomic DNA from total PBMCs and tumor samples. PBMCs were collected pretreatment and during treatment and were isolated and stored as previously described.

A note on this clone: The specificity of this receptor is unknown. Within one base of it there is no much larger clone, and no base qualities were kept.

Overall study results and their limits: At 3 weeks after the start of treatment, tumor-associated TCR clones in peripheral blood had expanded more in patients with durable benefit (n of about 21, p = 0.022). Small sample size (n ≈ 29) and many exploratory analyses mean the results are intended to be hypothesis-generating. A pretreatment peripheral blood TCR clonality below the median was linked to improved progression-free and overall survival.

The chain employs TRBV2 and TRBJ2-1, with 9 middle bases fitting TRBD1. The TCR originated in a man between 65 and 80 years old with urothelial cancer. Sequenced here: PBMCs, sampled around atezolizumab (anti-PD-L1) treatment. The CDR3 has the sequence CASRRSGTGSVEQFF. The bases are TGTGCCAGCAGAAGGTCCGGGACAGGGTCGGTTGAGCAGTTCTTC. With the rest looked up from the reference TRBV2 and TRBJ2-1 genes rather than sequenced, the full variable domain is EPEVTQTPSHQVTQMGQEVILRCVPISNHLYFYWYRQILGQKVEFLVSFYNNEISEKSEIFDDQFSVERPDGSNFTLKIRSTKLEDSAMYFCASRRSGTGSVEQFFGPGTRLTVL.